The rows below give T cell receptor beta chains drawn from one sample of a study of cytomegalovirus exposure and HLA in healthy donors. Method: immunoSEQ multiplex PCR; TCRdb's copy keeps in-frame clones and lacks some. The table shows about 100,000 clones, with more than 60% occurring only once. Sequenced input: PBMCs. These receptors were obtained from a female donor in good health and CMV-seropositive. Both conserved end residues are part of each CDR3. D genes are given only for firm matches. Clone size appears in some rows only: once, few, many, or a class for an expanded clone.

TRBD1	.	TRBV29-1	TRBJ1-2	CSVAKTGGWGYTF	TGCAGCGTCGCCAAAACAGGGGGCTGGGGCTACACCTTC
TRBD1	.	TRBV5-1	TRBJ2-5	CASSRGRGQGETQYF	TGCGCCAGCAGCCGTGGGCGAGGACAGGGAGAGACCCAGTACTTC
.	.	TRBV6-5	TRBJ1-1	CASSIDQVGYTEAFF	TGTGCCAGCAGTATAGACCAGGTCGGTTACACTGAAGCTTTCTTT
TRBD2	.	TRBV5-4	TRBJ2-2	CASSWGAGGPAGELFF	TGTGCCAGCAGCTGGGGAGCGGGAGGGCCAGCCGGGGAGCTGTTTTTT
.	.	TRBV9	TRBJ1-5	CASSVDQVGQPQHF	TGTGCCAGCAGCGTAGACCAGGTCGGTCAGCCCCAGCATTTT
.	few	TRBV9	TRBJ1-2	CASSALGGLNGYTF	TGTGCCAGCAGCGCCCTCGGGGGGCTTAATGGCTACACCTTC
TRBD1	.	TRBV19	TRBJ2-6	CATRQGGSLTGANVLTF	TGTGCCACTAGACAGGGGGGTAGCTTGACTGGGGCCAACGTCCTGACTTTC
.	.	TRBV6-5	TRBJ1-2	CASSNSGHLGGTF	TGTGCCAGCAGTAACTCGGGACACCTCGGGGGGACCTTC
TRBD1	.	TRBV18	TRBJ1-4	CASSPARGEKLFF	TGTGCCAGCTCACCAGCCAGGGGGGAAAAACTGTTTTTT
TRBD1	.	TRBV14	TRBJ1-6	CASSPRTGGNSPLHF	TGTGCCAGCAGCCCTAGGACAGGGGGCAATTCACCCCTCCACTTT
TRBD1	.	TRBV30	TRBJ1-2	CAWSVPGTDHMITF	TGTGCCTGGAGTGTACCCGGGACAGACCATATGATAACCTTC
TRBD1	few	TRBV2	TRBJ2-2	CASRGQGARTGELFF	TGTGCCAGCAGAGGACAGGGGGCGCGGACCGGGGAGCTGTTTTTT
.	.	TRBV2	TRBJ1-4	CASSGQGPNEKLFF	TGTGCCAGCAGTGGTCAGGGGCCTAATGAAAAACTGTTTTTT
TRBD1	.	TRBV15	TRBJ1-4	CATSNRQGAGTANEKLFF	TGTGCCACCAGCAACCGCCAGGGGGCCGGTACGGCTAATGAAAAACTGTTTTTT
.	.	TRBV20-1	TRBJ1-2	CSASPHYGYTF	TGCAGTGCTAGTCCCCATTATGGCTACACCTTC
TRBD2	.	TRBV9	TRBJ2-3	CASSVGSSGATDTQYF	TGTGCCAGCAGCGTAGGGAGTAGCGGGGCGACAGATACGCAGTATTTT
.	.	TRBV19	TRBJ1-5	CASSTLLDQPQHF	TGTGCCAGTAGTACACTTCTAGATCAGCCCCAGCATTTT
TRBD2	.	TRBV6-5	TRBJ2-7	CASSYSTGGRYEQYF	TGTGCCAGCAGTTACTCCACGGGAGGTCGGTACGAGCAGTACTTC
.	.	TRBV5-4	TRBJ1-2	CASSLAQGIANYGYTF	TGTGCCAGCAGCTTGGCACAGGGTATAGCTAACTATGGCTACACCTTC
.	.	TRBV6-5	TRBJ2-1	CASSYGGIDEQFF	TGTGCCAGCAGTTACGGGGGGATTGATGAGCAGTTCTTC
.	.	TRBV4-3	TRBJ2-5	CASSQDTGRETQYF	TGCGCCAGCAGCCAAGACACAGGGCGAGAGACCCAGTACTTC
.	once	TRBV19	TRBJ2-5	CASNPGQYQETQYF	TGTGCCAGTAACCCAGGACAGTATCAAGAGACCCAGTACTTC
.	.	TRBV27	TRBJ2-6	CASSSPRAVTGANVLTF	TGTGCCAGCAGTTCCCCCAGGGCCGTCACTGGGGCCAACGTCCTGACTTTC
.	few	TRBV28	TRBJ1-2	CASSLSDTLNGYTF	TGTGCCAGCAGTTTATCGGACACCCTTAATGGCTACACCTTC
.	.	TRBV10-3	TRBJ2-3	CAISESNVRGFSTDTQYF	TGTGCCATCAGTGAGTCGAATGTGCGAGGGTTTAGCACAGATACGCAGTATTTT
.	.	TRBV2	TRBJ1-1	CASTSRALNTEAFF	TGTGCCAGCACCTCGAGGGCCTTGAACACTGAAGCTTTCTTT
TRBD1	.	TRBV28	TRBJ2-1	CASSSQGALREQFF	TGTGCCAGCAGCTCACAGGGGGCTCTCAGGGAGCAGTTCTTC
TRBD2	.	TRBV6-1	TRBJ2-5	CASSEGGSGSGETQYF	TGTGCCAGCAGTGAGGGTGGTAGCGGGAGCGGGGAGACCCAGTACTTC
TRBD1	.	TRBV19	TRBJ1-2	CASSSPGQGNYGYTF	TGTGCCAGTAGTAGTCCGGGACAGGGAAACTATGGCTACACCTTC
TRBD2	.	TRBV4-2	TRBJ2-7	CASSQDGGGRGEQYF	TGTGCCAGCAGCCAAGATGGGGGCGGGAGGGGCGAGCAGTACTTC
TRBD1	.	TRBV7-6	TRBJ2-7	CASSIISGGGMEKQYF	TGTGCCAGCAGCATAATATCAGGGGGCGGTATGGAGAAGCAGTACTTC
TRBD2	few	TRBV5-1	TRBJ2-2	CASSTGLAGGYTGELFF	TGCGCCAGCAGCACCGGACTAGCGGGAGGTTACACCGGGGAGCTGTTTTTT
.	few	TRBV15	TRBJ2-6	CATSREGAGANVLTF	TGTGCCACCAGCAGAGAAGGGGCTGGGGCCAACGTCCTGACTTTC
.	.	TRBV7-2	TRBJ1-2	CASSLHRDNGYTF	TGTGCCAGCAGCTTACACAGGGATAATGGCTACACCTTC
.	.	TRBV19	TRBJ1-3	CASATGLTNTIYF	TGTGCCAGTGCTACGGGACTGACAAACACCATATATTTT
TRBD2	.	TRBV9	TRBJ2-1	CASSPSRISGGANEQFF	TGTGCCAGCAGCCCCTCCCGGATTAGCGGGGGGGCCAATGAGCAGTTCTTC
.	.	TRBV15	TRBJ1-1	CATSSSGTTNTEAFF	TGTGCCACCAGCAGCTCCGGGACAACCAACACTGAAGCTTTCTTT
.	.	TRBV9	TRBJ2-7	CASSVAGTPTYEQYF	TGTGCCAGCAGCGTAGCTGGGACACCCACCTACGAGCAGTACTTC
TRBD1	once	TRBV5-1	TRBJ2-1	CASSRTGQSSYNEQFF	TGCGCCAGCAGTCGAACGGGACAGAGCTCCTACAATGAGCAGTTCTTC
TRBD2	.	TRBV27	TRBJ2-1	CASSLSGSGSRFF	TGTGCCAGCAGTTTATCAGGTAGCGGGTCACGGTTCTTC
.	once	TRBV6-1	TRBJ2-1	CASSTSLYNEQFF	TGTGCCAGCAGCACTAGCCTCTACAATGAGCAGTTCTTC
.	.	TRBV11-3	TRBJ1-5	CARMTGGPGGNQPQHF	TGTGCCAGAATGACCGGAGGGCCCGGGGGCAATCAGCCCCAGCATTTT
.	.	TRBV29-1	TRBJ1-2	CSADAVNYGYTF	TGCAGCGCCGACGCGGTAAACTATGGCTACACCTTC
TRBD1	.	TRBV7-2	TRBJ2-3	CASSSGTGGMSDTQYF	TGTGCCAGCAGCTCCGGGACAGGGGGTATGTCAGATACGCAGTATTTT
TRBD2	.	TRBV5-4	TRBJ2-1	CASSVSGRTNNEQFF	TGTGCCAGCAGCGTTAGCGGGAGGACAAACAATGAGCAGTTCTTC
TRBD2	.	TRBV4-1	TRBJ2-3	CASSQVRAGGPDTQYF	TGCGCCAGCAGCCAAGTAAGAGCGGGGGGTCCAGATACGCAGTATTTT
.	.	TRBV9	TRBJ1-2	CASSPQGVSGYTF	TGTGCCAGCAGCCCCCAAGGGGTAAGCGGCTACACCTTC
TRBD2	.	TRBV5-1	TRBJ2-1	CASSNPPSGRGNEQFF	TGCGCCAGCAGCAACCCGCCTAGCGGGAGGGGGAATGAGCAGTTCTTC
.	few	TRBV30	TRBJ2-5	CAWSVQKETQYF	TGTGCCTGGAGTGTACAGAAAGAGACCCAGTACTTC
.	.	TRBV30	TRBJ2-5	CAWSVPKGVETQYF	TGTGCCTGGAGTGTACCGAAGGGGGTAGAGACCCAGTACTTC
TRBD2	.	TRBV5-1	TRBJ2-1	CASSLAGSGGANNEQFF	TGCGCCAGCAGCTTGGCCGGGAGCGGGGGGGCAAACAATGAGCAGTTCTTC
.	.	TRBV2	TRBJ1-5	CASSPTLSQNQPQHF	TGTGCCAGCAGCCCCACCCTCTCCCAGAATCAGCCCCAGCATTTT
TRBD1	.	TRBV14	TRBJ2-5	CASSRPGQGQETQYF	TGTGCCAGCAGCCGGCCGGGACAGGGGCAAGAGACCCAGTACTTC